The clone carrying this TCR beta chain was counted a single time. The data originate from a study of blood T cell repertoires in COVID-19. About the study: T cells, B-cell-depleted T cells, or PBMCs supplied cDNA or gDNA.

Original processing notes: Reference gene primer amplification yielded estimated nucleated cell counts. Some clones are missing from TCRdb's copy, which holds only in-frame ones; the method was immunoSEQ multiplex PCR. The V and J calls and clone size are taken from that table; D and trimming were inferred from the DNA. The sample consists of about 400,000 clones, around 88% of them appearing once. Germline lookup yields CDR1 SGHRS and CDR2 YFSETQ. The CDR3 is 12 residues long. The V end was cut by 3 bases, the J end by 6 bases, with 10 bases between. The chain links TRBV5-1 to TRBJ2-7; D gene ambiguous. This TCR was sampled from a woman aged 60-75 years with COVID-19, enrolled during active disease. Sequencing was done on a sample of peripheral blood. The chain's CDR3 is CASSSYGLEQYF. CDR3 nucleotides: TGCGCCAGCAGCTCCTATGGGCTCGAGCAGTACTTC.